This is a list of T cell receptor beta chains from one sample in a study of blood T cell repertoires in COVID-19. Method: immunoSEQ multiplex PCR; TCRdb's copy keeps in-frame clones and lacks some. This sample has 150,000 to 200,000 clones, with around 79% found just once. Material for sequencing was peripheral blood. These receptors were taken from a man aged 50 or older who had recovered from COVID-19. Each CDR3 is given with its conserved first and last residue. Each record gives: CDR3 length, V gene, clone size, D gene, J gene, CDR3 DNA, CDR3 protein. The D gene is left open where the match is weak. Size values are once, few and many counts, or a class for expanded clones, and some rows have none.

14,TRBV20-1,NA,NA,TRBJ1-2,TGCAGTGCTAGTCCCAGGACAGAGCACTATGGCTACACCTTC,CSASPRTEHYGYTF
16,TRBV3-1/TRBV3-2,NA,TRBD2,TRBJ2-5,TGTGCCAGCAGCTCCACGACTAGCGGAAACCAAGAGACCCAGTACTTC,CASSSTTSGNQETQYF
16,TRBV21-1,NA,NA,TRBJ2-7,TGTGCCAGCAGGACGCCAGGGACTAGTCCCCCCTACGAGCAGTACTTC,CASRTPGTSPPYEQYF
14,TRBV6-4,few,TRBD1,TRBJ1-2,TGTGCCAGCAGACCCGGGACAGGGACTTATGGTTACACCTTC,CASRPGTGTYGYTF
16,TRBV9,NA,NA,TRBJ1-4,TGTGCCAGCAGCGTAGGCTTGGCCGATTCTAATGAAAAACTGTTTTTT,CASSVGLADSNEKLFF
15,TRBV7-7,NA,TRBD2,TRBJ2-5,TGTGCCAGCAGCTTAGGACTAGCCCGGGAAGAGACCCAGTACTTC,CASSLGLAREETQYF
12,TRBV6-2/TRBV6-3,NA,TRBD1,TRBJ1-1,TGTGCCAGCAGCCCGGACAGGGTTAAAGCTTTCTTT,CASSPDRVKAFF
14,TRBV7-8,NA,NA,TRBJ1-1,TGTGCCAGCAGCTTAGGATCGTCCCCCCAGGGAGCTTTCTTT,CASSLGSSPQGAFF
15,TRBV2,NA,TRBD1,TRBJ2-1,TGTGCCAGAAAGATCCGGGACAGGGGGCCCAATGAGCAGTTCTTC,CARKIRDRGPNEQFF
17,TRBV28,NA,TRBD2,TRBJ2-1,TGTGCCAGCACTCCTCCTGGGGCTAGCGGGAGACAGGGTGAGCAGTTCTTC,CASTPPGASGRQGEQFF
12,TRBV30,NA,NA,TRBJ1-2,TGTGCCTGGAGTGTACCGGGGTATGGCTACACCTTC,CAWSVPGYGYTF
17,TRBV2,once,NA,TRBJ2-3,TGTGCCAGCAGTGCAATTACTAGTGCAGCTGGCACAGATACGCAGTATTTT,CASSAITSAAGTDTQYF
15,TRBV7-9,NA,TRBD1,TRBJ2-7,TGTGCCAGCAGCTGGTCGACAGGGGCGACCTACGAGCAGTACTTC,CASSWSTGATYEQYF
13,TRBV19,NA,TRBD1,TRBJ1-5,TGTGCCAGTCGGGACAGGGGGAATCAGCCCCAGCATTTT,CASRDRGNQPQHF
15,TRBV20-1,NA,TRBD2,TRBJ2-1,TGCAGTGCTAGTACCAGCGGGAGTTCTAACAATGAGCAGTTCTTC,CSASTSGSSNNEQFF
16,TRBV7-9,NA,TRBD2,TRBJ2-1,TGTGCCAGCAGCCCTCTAGCGGGAGAGGAGCACAATGAGCAGTTCTTC,CASSPLAGEEHNEQFF
16,TRBV18,NA,TRBD1,TRBJ1-4,TGTGCCAGCGGCAGAGGGGGCGGTGCAACTAATGAAAAACTGTTTTTT,CASGRGGGATNEKLFF
17,TRBV6-2/TRBV6-3,NA,NA,TRBJ2-2,TGTGCCAGCAGTTACCCGATCCGACTCCAAAACACCGGGGAGCTGTTTTTT,CASSYPIRLQNTGELFF
20,TRBV4-1,NA,TRBD2,TRBJ2-4,TGCGCCAGCAGCCAAGAACCTCCTGGGCTAGCGGGATCCGCCAAAAACATTCAGTACTTC,CASSQEPPGLAGSAKNIQYF
15,TRBV5-1,NA,NA,TRBJ2-3,TGCGCCAGCAGCTTGGCCGCGGGTAGCACAGATACGCAGTATTTT,CASSLAAGSTDTQYF
13,TRBV18,NA,NA,TRBJ2-3,TGTGCCAGCTCACTACAGGGTGCAGATACGCAGTATTTT,CASSLQGADTQYF
16,TRBV27,few,NA,TRBJ1-5,TGTGCCAGCACCCGAAAAGCAGGGGCTAGCAATCAGCCCCAGCATTTT,CASTRKAGASNQPQHF
14,TRBV5-1,few,NA,TRBJ2-7,TGCGCCAGCAGCTTGGGGCCAAGCTCCTACGAGCAGTACTTC,CASSLGPSSYEQYF
14,TRBV5-8,NA,NA,TRBJ1-2,TGTGCCAGCAGCGACCCGGGGGGCGGCTATGGCTACACCTTC,CASSDPGGGYGYTF
13,TRBV30,NA,NA,TRBJ1-1,TGTGCCTGGGGGAGCTGGGCAGACACTGAAGCTTTCTTT,CAWGSWADTEAFF
13,TRBV5-1,NA,NA,TRBJ2-7,TGCGCCAGCAGCCCGCAGGGATCCTACGAGCAGTACTTC,CASSPQGSYEQYF
14,TRBV14,NA,TRBD1,TRBJ1-3,TGTGCCAGCAGCCAAGATTGGACAGGGACGACCATATATTTT,CASSQDWTGTTIYF
16,TRBV7-3,few,TRBD1,TRBJ1-1,TGTGCCAGCAGCACACAACCGGGACAGGGGCACACTGAAGCTTTCTTT,CASSTQPGQGHTEAFF
15,TRBV21-1,NA,NA,TRBJ1-5,TGTGCCAGCAGCAATGGAGGGTTTAGGAATCAGCCCCAGCATTTT,CASSNGGFRNQPQHF
15,TRBV7-2,NA,TRBD2,TRBJ2-7,TGTGCCAGCAGCTCTCAACTAGCGGGGCCCCACGAGCAGTACTTC,CASSSQLAGPHEQYF
15,TRBV27,NA,NA,TRBJ2-7,TGTGCCAGCAGTCCATGGGGGGTCCGAGCCTACGAGCAGTACTTC,CASSPWGVRAYEQYF
14,TRBV10-2,NA,NA,TRBJ1-2,TGCGCCAGCAGTGATGACAGGCGGAACTATGGCTACACCTTC,CASSDDRRNYGYTF
17,TRBV7-9,NA,TRBD1,TRBJ2-4,TGTGCCAGCAGCCCTAGGACAGGGACACTAGCCAAAAACATTCAGTACTTC,CASSPRTGTLAKNIQYF
13,TRBV5-8,NA,TRBD1,TRBJ1-2,TGTGCCAGCAGCCGGACAGGGAGGTATGGCTACACCTTC,CASSRTGRYGYTF
13,TRBV27,NA,NA,TRBJ2-7,TGTGCCAGCAGTTTAGTCGGTCCCTACGAGCAGTACTTC,CASSLVGPYEQYF
16,TRBV9,NA,TRBD2,TRBJ2-1,TGTGCCAGCAGCGCAGGACTGGGACTAGCGGGCAATGAGCAGTTCTTC,CASSAGLGLAGNEQFF
17,TRBV21-1,NA,NA,TRBJ2-5,TGTGCCAGCAGCAAACCTCCGGGACACAGAAGCCAAGAGACCCAGTACTTC,CASSKPPGHRSQETQYF
16,TRBV9,few,TRBD1,TRBJ1-2,TGTGCCAGCAGCGGCCCCAGGGACAGGGGAAACTATGGCTACACCTTC,CASSGPRDRGNYGYTF
17,TRBV10-3,NA,TRBD2,TRBJ2-1,TGTGCCATCAGTGAGTCGACTCGGGTAGCGGGAGGACAAGAGCAGTTCTTC,CAISESTRVAGGQEQFF
11,TRBV28,few,NA,TRBJ2-7,TGTGCCAGCAGAGCGGACTACGAGCAGTACTTC,CASRADYEQYF
15,TRBV19,few,NA,TRBJ2-3,TGTGCCAGTAGCGCGGATCGGGGTTCTTCAGATACGCAGTATTTT,CASSADRGSSDTQYF
14,TRBV3-1/TRBV3-2,once,TRBD1,TRBJ1-2,TGTGCCAGCAGCTCGACAGGGCGGAACTATGGCTACACCTTC,CASSSTGRNYGYTF
14,TRBV2,NA,NA,TRBJ1-4,TGTGCCAGCCGGGTCACCGCAACTAATGAAAAACTGTTTTTT,CASRVTATNEKLFF
14,TRBV14,NA,NA,TRBJ2-7,TGTGCCAGCAGCCCCCTAAGACAGCCCTACGAGCAGTACTTC,CASSPLRQPYEQYF
17,TRBV6-4,NA,TRBD1,TRBJ1-5,TGTGCCAGCAGTGGGGGCAGGGGGAAGGAGAGCAATCAGCCCCAGCATTTT,CASSGGRGKESNQPQHF
12,TRBV11-2,NA,NA,TRBJ2-5,TGTGCCAGCAGCTGGGGGCGGGAGACCCAGTACTTC,CASSWGRETQYF
13,TRBV19,NA,TRBD2,TRBJ2-1,TGTGGGCCATTTAGCGGGAGGACTAATGAGCAGTTCTTC,CGPFSGRTNEQFF
14,TRBV24-1,NA,NA,TRBJ2-1,TGTGCCACCAGTTTAGCTACGACCAACAATGAGCAGTTCTTC,CATSLATTNNEQFF
15,TRBV5-1,NA,NA,TRBJ2-2,TGCGCCAGCAGCCCGCAGGGGAGGGACACCGGGGAGCTGTTTTTT,CASSPQGRDTGELFF
18,TRBV6-2/TRBV6-3,NA,TRBD1,TRBJ1-6,TGTGCCAGCAGTTCCGGGACAGGGGGCCGTCGGACCGTTTCACCCCTCCACTTT,CASSSGTGGRRTVSPLHF
14,TRBV27,NA,NA,TRBJ1-6,TGTGCCACCCGGAAGGGGCAGGTTGATTCACCCCTCCACTTT,CATRKGQVDSPLHF